Reported below is one T cell receptor (beta chain). This entry belongs to a study of blood T cell repertoires in COVID-19. CDR3 length: 15 amino acids. V shed 3 bases and J 7 bases; nucleotides not matched to a gene: 9. The V gene's germline CDR1 is SGHKS and CDR2 YYEKEE (reference sequence). Original methodology: Quantification of nucleated cells was approximated via reference gene primer amplification. Clones were read by immunoSEQ multiplex PCR, and TCRdb kept only the in-frame ones, dropping some. V and J calls and clone size are those listed in that table; D and trimming were worked out from the DNA. The repertoire holds roughly 100,000 clones, with roughly 80% as singletons.

This chain uses TRBV5-5 with TRBJ1-4; 7 positions match TRBD1. Sequencing was done on a sample of peripheral blood. The sequence was collected from a woman older than 75 with active or convalescent COVID-19. The CDR3 DNA follows: TGTGCCAGCAGCTCCAATACAGGGGCCTCTGAAAAACTGTTTTTT. Residues: CASSSNTGASEKLFF.